Shown below are 7 T cell receptor beta chains from a single sample sequenced in a study of blood T cell repertoires in COVID-19. Assay: immunoSEQ multiplex PCR; the TCRdb copy retains only in-frame clones and omits some. The sample has over 55,000 clones, around nine tenths seen once. The sample comprised peripheral blood. All receptors come from a human donor in a cohort sampled during active COVID-19.

The CDR3 sequence is CATSREAGDTEAFF. The CDR3 region has the DNA TGTGCCACCAGCAGAGAGGCAGGGGACACTGAAGCTTTCTTT. The V gene is TRBV15, the J gene TRBJ1-1; weak D call: TRBD1 (6 bases). V lost 0 bases to trimming and J lost 3 bases, with 8 bases between them. There are 14 residues in the CDR3. Germline CDR1 and CDR2: LNHNV and YYDKDF (reference sequence).

This chain uses TRBV29-1 with TRBJ1-1, with 10 bases lining up with TRBD1. The CDR3 extends over 15 amino acids. Germline V gene sequence: CDR1 SQVTM, CDR2 ANQGSEA. Trimming at V came to 2 bases and at J to 12 bases, leaving 15 bases not matched to a gene. CDR3 region: CSVEPLDRGMWGTFF. DNA for the CDR3: TGCAGCGTTGAACCTCTGGACAGGGGGATGTGGGGAACTTTCTTT.

In its sample, this clone was seen once. The chain joins TRBV7-8 to TRBJ1-3; possibly TRBD1 for D (6 bases). CDR1 and CDR2 (germline): SGHVS, FQNEAQ. This CDR3 has 18 amino acids. V shed 3 bases and J shed 4 bases, with 22 bases lying between them. The CDR3 sequence is CASSFSRQGLGSGNTIYF. Here the CDR3 DNA reads TGTGCCAGCAGCTTTAGTCGGCAGGGGCTAGGTTCAGGAAACACCATATATTTT.

This chain links TRBV18 with TRBJ1-1, with 8 bases matching TRBD1. Looked up from germline, CDR1 is KGHSH and CDR2 is LQKENI. Germline trimming cut 3 bases from V and 1 base from J; bases unmatched to any gene: 7. This CDR3 region has 16 residues. CDR3 loop: CASSPDRGRANTEAFF. In nucleotides, the CDR3 is TGTGCCAGCTCACCCGACAGGGGCAGGGCGAACACTGAAGCTTTCTTT.

This chain uses TRBV6-5 with TRBJ1-5; TRBD1 matches 10 bases. With 4 bases clipped from V and 5 bases from J, the junction kept 8 bases outside the gene matches. The CDR3 has 16 amino acids. The germline V gene has CDR1 MNHEY and CDR2 SVGAGI. The CDR3 sequence is CASSSQRQGAHQPQHF. DNA of the CDR3: TGTGCCAGCAGTTCTCAGAGACAGGGGGCTCATCAGCCCCAGCATTTT.

The chain uses TRBV19 and TRBJ1-5, with a weak D call TRBD1 (6 bases). V shed 1 base and J shed 2 bases, with 15 bases lying between them. This CDR3 comprises 17 residues. The germline V gene has CDR1 LNHDA and CDR2 SQIVND (reference sequence). The CDR3 coding sequence is TGTGCCAGTAGTATAGCCGGGAGGGGGGCAGGCAATCAGCCCCAGCATTTT. This translates into CASSIAGRGAGNQPQHF.

This rearrangement joins TRBV9 to TRBJ2-1; D might be TRBD2 (5 bases). CDR1 is SGDLS and CDR2 is YYNGEE in the germline V gene. The CDR3 extends over 18 amino acids. Trimming cost V 0 bases and J 0 bases, with 16 bases left between them. CDR3 DNA: TGTGCCAGCAGCGTAGGGCCCCCTAGCTCGAGCTCCTACAATGAGCAGTTCTTC. Protein product: CASSVGPPSSSSYNEQFF.